One sample yielded the 30 T cell receptor beta chains listed below, sequenced in a study of shared clonotypes between healthy human individuals. Assay used: immunoSEQ multiplex PCR; TCRdb lists only in-frame clones, some missing. The sample consists of about a million clones, around three quarters of them appearing once. Sample: memory CD4+ T cells from PBMCs. As for subset: CD45RA-negative fraction. These receptors were taken from a man between 18 and 35 years old in good health. Some clones in this sample may be carry-over from other donors' samples.

V is TRBV7-2 and J is TRBJ1-1; D unresolved. Germline lookup yields CDR1 SGHTA and CDR2 FQGNSA. V was cut by 4 bases and J by 0 bases, with 6 bases left in between. This CDR3 has 13 residues. The CDR3 protein is CASSSGLNTEAFF. CDR3 DNA: TGTGCCAGCAGCTCGGGGTTGAACACTGAAGCTTTCTTT.

DNA of the CDR3: TGTGCCAGCAGCCAAGATCGTAATCAGCCCCAGCATTTT. It codes for CASSQDRNQPQHF. The V call is TRBV14, the J call TRBJ1-5, with D uncertain. V was pared by 0 bases and J by 4 bases, with 4 bases between. The germline V gene encodes CDR1 SGHDN and CDR2 FVKESK. The CDR3 loop spans 13 amino acids. Variable domain in full (rest from reference TRBV14 and TRBJ1-5): EAGVTQFPSHSVIEKGQTVTLRCDPISGHDNLYWYRRVMGKEIKFLLHFVKESKQDESGMPNNRFLAERTGGTYSTLKVQPAELEDSGVYFCASSQDRNQPQHFGDGTRLSIL.

The chain carries TRBV4-3 and TRBJ2-7; 7 bases line up with TRBD2. Germline V gene sequence: CDR1 LGHNA, CDR2 YSLEER. Trimming at V came to 3 bases and at J to 3 bases, leaving 17 bases not matched to a gene. The length of the CDR3 is 18 residues. CDR3 region: CASSHPSPPGTISYEQYF. In DNA, the CDR3 is TGCGCCAGCAGCCACCCTTCCCCACCCGGGACTATCAGCTACGAGCAGTACTTC.

The chain links TRBV5-6 to TRBJ1-2; TRBD1 agrees at 8 bases. Per germline, CDR1 SGHDT and CDR2 YYEEEE. Trimming cost V 8 bases and J 0 bases; bases outside gene matches: 9. CDR3 length: 15 residues. The CDR3 region has the DNA TGTGCCAGTATGAGGACAGGGAAAACTAACTATGGCTACACCTTC. Translated, it gives CASMRTGKTNYGYTF.

V gene TRBV4-1 combines with J gene TRBJ2-2; 12 bases map to TRBD1. The CDR3 sequence is 20 residues long. CDR1 and CDR2 (germline): MGHRA, YSYEKL. V was clipped by 0 bases and J by 6 bases; unmatched bases: 14. DNA of the CDR3: TGCGCCAGCAGCCAAGATCTCGGCCGGGGGACAGGGGGCTTCCCCGGGGAGCTGTTTTTT. Translation gives CASSQDLGRGTGGFPGELFF.

The V call is TRBV5-1, the J call TRBJ2-1, with D tentatively TRBD1 (6 bases). Germline assignment: CDR1 SGHRS and CDR2 YFSETQ. The CDR3 covers 15 residues. V lost 5 bases and J lost 3, with 15 bases in between. The CDR3 protein is CASSPGGRGYNEQFF. The CDR3, as DNA: TGCGCCAGCAGTCCCGGTGGCAGGGGCTACAATGAGCAGTTCTTC.

As to this clone: The identical CDR3 is also encoded by other nucleotide sequences in the sample. The chain is built from TRBV27 and TRBJ1-1; tentatively, D is TRBD1 (6 bases). V was cut by 3 bases and J by 5 bases, with 10 bases left in between. The germline V gene encodes CDR1 MNHEY and CDR2 SMNVEV (reference sequence). The CDR3 is 13 residues long. This chain's CDR3 is CASSLEGGTEAFF. CDR3 bases: TGTGCCAGCAGTTTGGAGGGGGGGACTGAAGCTTTCTTT.

The gene calls are TRBV9 and TRBJ2-2; D is unclear. CDR1 and CDR2 (germline): SGDLS, YYNGEE. The length of the CDR3 is 13 residues. Between the trimmed V and J ends, which lost 0 bases and 6 bases, there was a span of 6 bases. The CDR3 DNA is TGTGCCAGCAGCGTAGGGGTCCCCGGGGAGCTGTTTTTT. Translating it yields CASSVGVPGELFF.

The chain joins TRBV2 to TRBJ1-2; a weak D match, TRBD1 (5 bases). This CDR3 is 17 amino acids long. With 9 bases removed from V and 3 bases from J, the gap between germline ends came to 26 bases. CDR1 and CDR2 (germline): SNHLY, FYNNEI. CDR3 sequence reads: CARGNNNQGSQDYGYTF. DNA of the CDR3: TGTGCCAGGGGGAACAACAATCAGGGCAGCCAGGACTATGGCTACACCTTC.

The chain joins TRBV2 to TRBJ2-7; possibly TRBD2 for D (6 bases). V lost 6 bases and J lost 8, with 20 bases in between. The CDR3 covers 14 residues. CDR1 and CDR2 (germline): SNHLY, FYNNEI. In DNA form, the CDR3 reads TGTGCCAGCAGCGGGGGACCGCCGGCGGACAAGCAGTACTTC. Translating gives CASSGGPPADKQYF.

For this clone: This specimen includes other DNA sequences encoding the same CDR3. The chain recombines TRBV9 with TRBJ2-3, with D possibly being TRBD2 (6 bases). From germline, CDR1 is SGDLS and CDR2 YYNGEE. The CDR3 totals 15 residues. Deletions cut 0 bases from V and 0 bases from J, with 8 bases between. In DNA, the CDR3 is TGTGCCAGCAGCGTAGCGGGGACTAGCACAGATACGCAGTATTTT. This codes for CASSVAGTSTDTQYF.

The rearrangement uses TRBV23-1 and TRBJ2-3, with TRBD2 matching 8 bases. TRBV23-1 is noted as an ORF with a role that remains uncertain. Trimming took 0 bases from V and 8 from J; bases not matched to a gene: 10. The CDR3 is 16 amino acids. The CDR3 here is CASSQSPGRGGGTQYF. CDR3 sequence (DNA): TGCGCCAGCAGTCAATCGCCCGGGAGGGGAGGGGGTACGCAGTATTTT.

This chain uses TRBV7-2 with TRBJ1-4, with D maybe TRBD1 (5 bases). Germline CDR1 and CDR2: SGHTA and FQGNSA. Trimming left V 2 bases short and J 6 bases short, with 16 bases between. This CDR3 spans 16 amino acids. This chain's CDR3 is CASSLPDGGFHEKLFF. CDR3 in DNA: TGTGCCAGCAGCTTACCGGACGGGGGGTTTCATGAAAAACTGTTTTTT. The whole variable domain, filled in from reference TRBV7-2 and TRBJ1-4, reads GAGVSQSPSNKVTEKGKDVELRCDPISGHTALYWYRQSLGQGLEFLIYFQGNSAPDKSGLPSDRFSAERTGGSVSTLTIQRTQQEDSAVYLCASSLPDGGFHEKLFFGSGTQLSVL.

This rearrangement joins TRBV28 to TRBJ1-2; tentatively, D is TRBD1 (5 bases). The CDR3 covers 16 residues. V lost 5 bases, J lost 4 bases, and 20 bases lay in between. From germline, CDR1 is MDHEN and CDR2 SYDVKM. Here the CDR3 DNA reads TGTGCCAGCAGTCCTCAATCCGGGGGGGTTGGCTATGGCTACACCTTC. Translated: CASSPQSGGVGYGYTF.

This sequence joins TRBV4-2 and TRBJ2-3; D is ambiguous. The V gene lost 1 base and the J gene lost 0 bases, with 11 bases spanning the gap. This CDR3 contains 16 residues. CDR1 and CDR2 from the germline V gene are LGHNA and YNFKEQ. The CDR3 DNA reads TGTGCCAGCAGCCAAGCTGGGCGGCAAAGCACAGATACGCAGTATTTT. Protein: CASSQAGRQSTDTQYF.

V and J are TRBV11-2 and TRBJ2-7; 7 positions match TRBD2. The J segment lost 3 bases and the V segment lost 0 bases, leaving 5 bases of the junction unmatched. Germline assignment: CDR1 SGHAT and CDR2 FQNNGV. This CDR3 contains 15 residues. The CDR3 protein is CASSLEPLALYEQYF. For the CDR3, the DNA is TGTGCCAGCAGCTTAGAGCCACTAGCGCTCTACGAGCAGTACTTC.

This chain joins TRBV4-1 and TRBJ1-5, with 7 bases that match TRBD1. Looked up from germline, CDR1 is MGHRA and CDR2 is YSYEKL. The CDR3 spans 14 residues. V gave up 4 bases and J gave up 11 bases; unmatched junction bases: 11. The DNA for the CDR3 is TGCGCCAGCAGCCCCCTCGACGACAGGGAGGCCCAGCATTTT. Amino acid sequence: CASSPLDDREAQHF.

This clone has a single count. The V gene is TRBV6-6, the J gene TRBJ2-4, with TRBD1 matching over 7 bases. Germline trimming cut 9 bases from V and 8 bases from J; bases unmatched to any gene: 7. The CDR3 is made up of 12 amino acids. Germline CDR1 reads MNHNY; CDR2 reads SVGAGI (reference sequence). The CDR3, as DNA: TGTGCCAGTTCAAATACAGGGGACATTCAGTACTTC. It encodes CASSNTGDIQYF.

This chain joins TRBV15 and TRBJ1-4, with 8 bases lining up with TRBD1. Trimming cost V 4 bases and J 11 bases; bases outside gene matches: 6. Looked up from germline, CDR1 is LNHNV and CDR2 is YYDKDF (reference sequence). CDR3 length: 13 amino acids. The CDR3 region is CATSTGGERKLFF. The CDR3 DNA reads TGTGCCACCAGCACAGGGGGCGAAAGGAAACTGTTTTTT.

The DNA for the CDR3 is TGTGCCAGCAGCCCGCCGGCGGCCGTCTACACCTTC. Translation: CASSPPAAVYTF. The chain recombines TRBV7-2 with TRBJ1-2; D ambiguous. Germline V CDR1 and CDR2: SGHTA, FQGNSA. Deletions cut 5 bases from V and 10 bases from J, with 14 bases between. The CDR3 is 12 residues long. The full variable domain, rest sourced from reference TRBV7-2 and TRBJ1-2, is GAGVSQSPSNKVTEKGKDVELRCDPISGHTALYWYRQSLGQGLEFLIYFQGNSAPDKSGLPSDRFSAERTGGSVSTLTIQRTQQEDSAVYLCASSPPAAVYTFGSGTRLTVV.

Comments on this clone: Other DNA sequences within the sample encode an identical CDR3. The J gene is TRBJ2-3, the V gene TRBV2; 13 nucleotides agree with TRBD2. Germline V gene data show CDR1 as SNHLY and CDR2 as FYNNEI. The junction had 3 bases not matched to a gene; V was cut back by 9 bases and J by 3 bases. This CDR3 has 14 amino acids. Here the CDR3 DNA reads TGTGCCAGTGGACTAGCGGGAGTGACAGATACGCAGTATTTT. Its protein is CASGLAGVTDTQYF.

In this sample, this clone turned up once. V gene TRBV27 combines with J gene TRBJ2-5; D possibly corresponds to TRBD2 (5 bases). Germline-derived CDR1 and CDR2 are MNHEY and SMNVEV (reference sequence). Trimming cost V 5 bases and J 5 bases, with 15 bases left between them. The CDR3 sequence is 14 residues long. The CDR3 DNA reads TGTGCCAGCAGTACCGGACTTACCAGGGAGACCCAGTACTTC. Translated: CASSTGLTRETQYF.

This clone was picked up a small number of times. The chain combines TRBV28 with TRBJ2-5; 10 positions agree with TRBD1. This CDR3 has 15 residues. Trimming at V came to 6 bases and at J to 6 bases, leaving 10 bases not matched to a gene. Germline assignment: CDR1 MDHEN and CDR2 SYDVKM. The CDR3 sequence: CASSVGTGAKKTQYF. In nucleotides, the CDR3 is TGTGCCAGCAGCGTCGGGACAGGGGCTAAAAAGACCCAGTACTTC.

The CDR3 coding sequence is TGTGCCAGCAGCCAACAGGCCCCCACTAGCGGAGCCTCCTACGAGCAGTACTTC. Protein: CASSQQAPTSGASYEQYF. V gene TRBV4-2 combines with J gene TRBJ2-7; 8 nucleotides agree with TRBD2. V lost 2 bases, J lost 0 bases, and 12 bases stayed unmatched. Germline-derived CDR1 and CDR2 are LGHNA and YNFKEQ. The CDR3 spans 18 residues.

This chain links TRBV28 with TRBJ2-3, with D perhaps matching TRBD2 (5 bases). The CDR3 has 15 amino acids. V was clipped by 3 bases and J by 0 bases, with 10 bases between them. Germline CDR1 MDHEN, CDR2 SYDVKM. CDR3 protein: CASSFSTGSTDTQYF. In DNA, the CDR3 is TGTGCCAGCAGTTTTTCAACGGGAAGCACAGATACGCAGTATTTT. Supplemented by reference TRBV28 and TRBJ2-3, the full variable domain reads DVKVTQSSRYLVKRTGEKVFLECVQDMDHENMFWYRQDPGLGLRLIYFSYDVKMKEKGDIPEGYSVSREKKERFSLILESASTNQTSMYLCASSFSTGSTDTQYFGPGTRLTVL.

There are a few counts of this clone. V gene TRBV6-5 combines with J gene TRBJ2-5, with 7 bases identical to TRBD2. V dropped 6 bases and J dropped 5; count of bases not matched to a gene: 12. Germline V gene sequence: CDR1 MNHEY, CDR2 SVGAGI. The CDR3 length is 15 residues. CDR3 sequence: CASSMTGGTWETQYF. CDR3 coding DNA: TGTGCCAGCAGCATGACGGGGGGAACCTGGGAGACCCAGTACTTC.

This clone has only a few counts. The chain recombines TRBV7-2 with TRBJ2-1; D might be TRBD1 (6 bases). Between the trimmed V and J ends, which lost 6 bases and 1 base, there was a span of 16 bases. The CDR3 consists of 16 residues. Germline V gene data show CDR1 as SGHTA and CDR2 as FQGNSA. The CDR3 DNA reads TGTGCCAGCAGAGCATCCCAAGGGGGATCCTACAATGAGCAGTTCTTC. This encodes CASRASQGGSYNEQFF.

The chain couples TRBV6-6 to TRBJ1-1, with D unclear. Trimming removed 2 bases from V and 4 bases from J, with 11 bases in between. The CDR3 has 14 residues. The germline V gene has CDR1 MNHNY and CDR2 SVGAGI (reference sequence). CDR3 sequence: CASSYPRASTEAFF. CDR3 in DNA: TGTGCCAGCAGTTACCCCCGGGCTTCCACTGAAGCTTTCTTT.

Notes on this clone: Other DNA variants within this sample encode the same CDR3. The rearrangement uses TRBV9 and TRBJ2-1; 9 nucleotides match TRBD2. The J segment lost 0 bases and the V segment lost 2 bases, leaving 3 bases of the junction unmatched. CDR1 and CDR2 from the germline V gene are SGDLS and YYNGEE. This CDR3 contains 16 residues. DNA for the CDR3: TGTGCCAGCAGCGTTAGCGGGGGAAGCTCCTACAATGAGCAGTTCTTC. Its protein product is CASSVSGGSSYNEQFF.

The chain uses TRBV18 and TRBJ1-4; TRBD1 is a possible D gene (6 bases). The length of the CDR3 is 18 residues. Germline V gene sequence: CDR1 KGHSH, CDR2 LQKENI. V gave up 3 bases and J gave up 0 bases, with 17 bases separating them. CDR3 bases: TGTGCCAGCTCACCGATGGGGGGGCTCACGTCAACTAATGAAAAACTGTTTTTT. Protein product: CASSPMGGLTSTNEKLFF.